This T cell receptor beta chain was identified during a study of T cell repertoires in cytomegalovirus infection. Across the whole study: Both a matching HLA type and CMV infection were indicated by public TCR beta signatures.

TCRdb ran MiXCR on the reads and lists one entry per CDR3 protein. Here the sample spans around 630,000 distinct CDR3 sequences, approximately 24% being singletons. V was clipped by 3 bases and J by 4 bases, with 15 bases between them. The CDR3 has 15 amino acids. The germline gives CDR1 MGHDK, CDR2 SYGVNS. Overall study results and limits: Frequencies of public TCR beta families were cumulated, and this identified carriers of CMV plus the relevant HLA. HLA-C-restricted CMV-specific TCR beta clonotypes prevailed in the ex vivo response.

On this clonotype itself: Its antigen is not identified.

Sequenced: CD8+ T cells from PBMCs. The clonotype was recovered from a human donor in good health (CMV status not recorded). Some clones in this sample may be carry-over from other donors' samples. This chain connects TRBV25-1 to TRBJ2-5; weak D call: TRBD1 (5 bases). The CDR3 protein is CASSEAGRIRETQYF. CDR3 coding DNA: TGTGCCAGCAGTGAGGCAGGGCGAATAAGAGAGACCCAGTACTTC. Full variable domain (outside the CDR3, taken from reference TRBV25-1 and TRBJ2-5): EADIYQTPRYLVIGTGKKITLECSQTMGHDKMYWYQQDPGMELHLIHYSYGVNSTEKGDLSSESTVSRIRTEHFPLTLESARPSHTSQYLCASSEAGRIRETQYFGPGTRLLVL.